Listed here are 23 T cell receptor beta chains from one sample, sequenced in a study of shared T cell receptors in the human thymus. The assay was immunoSEQ multiplex PCR, and TCRdb's table has in-frame clones only and misses some. The sample holds tens of thousands of clones, roughly 95% seen once. The sample consisted of thymocytes. The receptor source for this set is a human donor.

This chain links TRBV18 with TRBJ2-5; D is undetermined. CDR3 length equals 12 residues. Trimming took 1 base from V and 4 from J, leaving 4 bases between them. CDR1 is KGHSH, CDR2 LQKENI, per germline. CDR3 bases: TGTGCCAGCTCACCACGGGGAGAGACCCAGTACTTC. Protein sequence: CASSPRGETQYF.

The CDR3: CASSSDRGRGEKLFF. In DNA form, the CDR3 reads TGTGCCAGCAGTTCCGACAGGGGGAGAGGCGAAAAACTGTTTTTT. V usage is TRBV2 and J usage is TRBJ1-4, with 9 bases fitting TRBD1. CDR1 SNHLY and CDR2 FYNNEI come from the germline V gene. V was pared by 5 bases and J by 8 bases, with 9 bases of the junction left unmatched. The CDR3 is 15 amino acids.

CDR3 amino acids: CASSIAGGGNIQYF. The CDR3 DNA reads as TGTGCCAGTAGTATAGCGGGGGGTGGAAACATTCAGTACTTC. V and J are TRBV19 and TRBJ2-4; 7 bases agree with TRBD2. Germline V CDR1 and CDR2: LNHDA, SQIVND (reference sequence). V lost 1 base to trimming and J lost 6 bases; unmatched junction nucleotides: 3. CDR3 length: 14 residues.

The gene calls are TRBV28 and TRBJ2-7; no reliable D call. V was shortened by 6 bases and J by 3 bases, with 12 bases between the two germline ends. The germline CDR1 and CDR2 sequences are MDHEN and SYDVKM. This CDR3 region has 13 residues. CDR3 coding DNA: TGTGCCAGCAGCGTTGTTAAGGGCTACGAGCAGTACTTC. It specifies CASSVVKGYEQYF. The full variable domain, completed using reference TRBV28 and TRBJ2-7, is DVKVTQSSRYLVKRTGEKVFLECVQDMDHENMFWYRQDPGLGLRLIYFSYDVKMKEKGDIPEGYSVSREKKERFSLILESASTNQTSMYLCASSVVKGYEQYFGPGTRLTVT.

The rearrangement joins TRBV6-1 to TRBJ1-1; no clear D. V lost 1 base, J lost 1 base, and 16 bases lay in between. CDR1 MNHNS and CDR2 SASEGT come from the germline V gene. The CDR3 has 17 residues. Here the CDR3 DNA reads TGTGCCAGCAGTGAAGAAAGACACAAATTAAAGAACACTGAAGCTTTCTTT. It codes for CASSEERHKLKNTEAFF.

V usage is TRBV10-3 and J usage is TRBJ2-1, with TRBD2 identical over 10 bases. Trimming cost V 6 bases and J 3 bases; bases outside gene matches: 8. In germline, CDR1 is ENHRY, CDR2 SYGVKD. The CDR3 length is 16 residues. CDR3 in DNA: TGTGCCATCAGCCAACTACTAGCGGGGAACTACAATGAGCAGTTCTTC. It yields the protein CAISQLLAGNYNEQFF.

The genes are TRBV7-8 and TRBJ2-7, with 7 bases lining up with TRBD1. Unmatched junction bases numbered 5, after V lost 3 bases and J lost 3 bases. Germline-derived CDR1 and CDR2 are SGHVS and FQNEAQ. The CDR3 is made up of 14 amino acids. In DNA form, the CDR3 reads TGTGCCAGCAGCTTTGACAGGGATATCTACGAGCAGTACTTC. Protein product: CASSFDRDIYEQYF. Full variable domain (outside the CDR3, taken from reference TRBV7-8 and TRBJ2-7): GAGVSQSPRYKVAKRGQDVALRCDPISGHVSLFWYQQALGQGPEFLTYFQNEAQLDKSGLPSDRFFAERPEGSVSTLKIQRTQQEDSAVYLCASSFDRDIYEQYFGPGTRLTVT.

The chain employs TRBV5-1 and TRBJ2-5; 7 nucleotides line up with TRBD2. The CDR3 sequence is 16 residues long. Germline CDR1 and CDR2: SGHRS and YFSETQ. Trimming removed 0 bases from V and 5 bases from J; junction bases left unmatched: 10. In DNA form, the CDR3 reads TGCGCCAGCAGCTTGGTACGCGCGGGGGTGCTCGAGACCCAGTACTTC. Protein sequence: CASSLVRAGVLETQYF.

This chain joins TRBV4-3 and TRBJ2-4, with D possibly TRBD2 on 5 matching bases. The length of the CDR3 is 14 residues. V lost 9 bases and J 5 bases, leaving 17 bases between the germline ends. From germline, CDR1 is LGHNA and CDR2 YSLEER. The CDR3 DNA reads as TGCGCCAGTAGCGAGGCTCGGATGGAAAACATTCAGTACTTC. This codes for CASSEARMENIQYF.

The chain joins TRBV5-1 to TRBJ2-1; no firm D call. CDR1 SGHRS and CDR2 YFSETQ come from the germline V gene. CDR3 length: 15 amino acids. V was pared by 4 bases and J by 5 bases, with 16 bases between. This chain's CDR3 is CASSQEGVQNNEQFF. CDR3 in DNA: TGCGCCAGCAGCCAAGAAGGAGTCCAAAACAATGAGCAGTTCTTC.

V gene TRBV7-2 combines with J gene TRBJ2-3; 9 bases align to TRBD2. V lost 3 bases, J lost 6 bases, and 19 bases stayed unmatched. The germline V gene has CDR1 SGHTA and CDR2 FQGNSA. This CDR3 is 19 amino acids long. CDR3 amino acids: CASSFRSGGRDQINDTQYF. For the CDR3, the DNA is TGTGCCAGCAGCTTCCGAAGCGGGGGGCGGGATCAAATCAACGATACGCAGTATTTT. Full variable domain (rest looked up from reference TRBV7-2 and TRBJ2-3): GAGVSQSPSNKVTEKGKDVELRCDPISGHTALYWYRQSLGQGLEFLIYFQGNSAPDKSGLPSDRFSAERTGGSVSTLTIQRTQQEDSAVYLCASSFRSGGRDQINDTQYFGPGTRLTVL.

The chain uses TRBV5-1 and TRBJ2-3; the D is unclear. Deletions cut 0 bases from V and 5 bases from J, with 10 bases between. Germline CDR1 reads SGHRS; CDR2 reads YFSETQ. The CDR3 loop spans 14 amino acids. The CDR3 region is CASSLESSRDTQYF. Written as DNA, the CDR3 is TGCGCCAGCAGCTTGGAATCCTCAAGAGATACGCAGTATTTT.

The V gene is TRBV11-3, the J gene TRBJ2-3; D is unclear. The CDR3 covers 13 residues. V dropped 3 bases and J dropped 2 bases, with 6 bases sitting between them. Germline V gives CDR1 SGHNT, CDR2 YENEEA. CDR3 in DNA: TGTGCCAGCAGCTTCAGAGCCACAGATACGCAGTATTTT. Its translation is CASSFRATDTQYF.

V gene TRBV7-8 combines with J gene TRBJ1-3, with D perhaps TRBD1 (5 bases). The germline V and J ends were trimmed by 3 bases and 0 bases, with 9 bases remaining between them. This CDR3 spans 15 amino acids. Germline loops: CDR1 SGHVS, CDR2 FQNEAQ. CDR3 amino acids: CASSFIGGSGNTIYF. The CDR3 DNA reads TGTGCCAGCAGCTTTATCGGGGGCTCTGGAAACACCATATATTTT. Drawing the rest from reference TRBV7-8 and TRBJ1-3, the complete variable domain is GAGVSQSPRYKVAKRGQDVALRCDPISGHVSLFWYQQALGQGPEFLTYFQNEAQLDKSGLPSDRFFAERPEGSVSTLKIQRTQQEDSAVYLCASSFIGGSGNTIYFGEGSWLTVV.

This chain links TRBV28 with TRBJ2-6; 9 positions match TRBD1. This CDR3 contains 17 residues. Unmatched junction bases numbered 7, after V lost 5 bases and J lost 2 bases. The germline gives CDR1 MDHEN, CDR2 SYDVKM. CDR3 nucleotides: TGTGCCAGCAGTATGGGACAGGGTCAGGCTGGGGCCAACGTCCTGACTTTC. This encodes CASSMGQGQAGANVLTF.

The genes are TRBV9 and TRBJ2-7, with a possible D match to TRBD1 (6 bases). The CDR3 extends over 16 amino acids. The germline V gene has CDR1 SGDLS and CDR2 YYNGEE. V shed 0 bases and J shed 2 bases, with 15 bases lying between them. CDR3 sequence: CASSVEGDMRAYEQYF. The CDR3 coding sequence is TGTGCCAGCAGCGTAGAGGGGGATATGAGGGCCTACGAGCAGTACTTC.

The V gene is TRBV7-9, the J gene TRBJ2-4; possibly TRBD1 for D (5 bases). Germline CDR1 is SEHNR and CDR2 is FQNEAQ (reference sequence). V lost 8 bases and J lost 14, with 19 bases in between. This CDR3 has 12 residues. The CDR3 sequence: CASFKIGDSKYF. The CDR3 region has the DNA TGTGCCAGCTTTAAAATAGGGGATTCAAAGTACTTC.

The gene calls are TRBV5-4 and TRBJ2-3; 9 bases are a match to TRBD1. The V gene end was trimmed by 1 base and the J gene end by 0 bases; junction bases not matched to a gene: 12. The germline V gene has CDR1 SGHNT and CDR2 YYREEE (reference sequence). This CDR3 has 19 residues. In nucleotides, the CDR3 is TGTGCCAGCAGCTTGTGGGACAGGGTTGCACGTCATAGCACAGATACGCAGTATTTT. Protein: CASSLWDRVARHSTDTQYF.

The chain has TRBV25-1 and TRBJ1-4; D might be TRBD1 (6 bases). Germline CDR1 is MGHDK and CDR2 is SYGVNS. The CDR3 has 16 residues. Trimming stripped 2 bases from V and 7 bases from J, with 17 bases between. The CDR3 protein is CASSERRGAVSEKLFF. In DNA form, the CDR3 reads TGTGCCAGCAGTGAACGGAGGGGGGCAGTAAGTGAAAAACTGTTTTTT.

V usage is TRBV27 and J usage is TRBJ1-1; D is unresolved. This CDR3 is built from 15 residues. Between the trimmed V and J ends, which lost 3 bases and 2 bases, there was a span of 13 bases. The germline gives CDR1 MNHEY, CDR2 SMNVEV (reference sequence). As DNA, the CDR3 is TGTGCCAGCAGTTTCTCTGTCTCCACAAACACTGAAGCTTTCTTT. As protein: CASSFSVSTNTEAFF.

The gene calls are TRBV14 and TRBJ2-2, with TRBD1 identical over 11 bases. After removal of 4 bases from V and 4 bases from J, the junction contained 5 bases not matched to a gene. CDR3 length equals 16 residues. Germline V lookup: CDR1 SGHDN, CDR2 FVKESK. This chain's CDR3 is CASSLRTGGGTGELFF. The DNA for the CDR3 is TGTGCCAGCAGCCTAAGGACAGGGGGCGGCACCGGGGAGCTGTTTTTT.

The V and J genes are TRBV7-6 and TRBJ1-6, with 11 positions matching TRBD1. The CDR3 is made up of 15 amino acids. The germline V gene encodes CDR1 SGHVS and CDR2 FNYEAQ. V lost 5 bases and J lost 10; bases outside the gene matches: 7. CDR3 sequence (DNA): TGTGCCAGCAGCACTTCCGGGACAGGGGGATCACCCCTCCACTTT. As protein: CASSTSGTGGSPLHF.

The chain is built from TRBV5-4 and TRBJ1-2; a possible D gene is TRBD1 (6 bases). Germline V CDR1 and CDR2: SGHNT, YYREEE (reference sequence). This CDR3 has 17 amino acids. V was shortened by 4 bases and J by 1 base, with 20 bases between the two germline ends. The CDR3 here is CASSHIAGTPINYGYTF. The CDR3 region has the DNA TGTGCCAGCAGCCATATCGCCGGGACACCAATTAACTATGGCTACACCTTC. Full variable domain (remainder filled in from reference TRBV5-4 and TRBJ1-2): ETGVTQSPTHLIKTRGQQVTLRCSSQSGHNTVSWYQQALGQGPQFIFQYYREEENGRGNFPPRFSGLQFPNYSSELNVNALELDDSALYLCASSHIAGTPINYGYTFGSGTRLTVV.